A selection of T cell receptor beta chains follows, all from one sample in a study of TIL therapy for anti-PD-1-resistant metastatic lung cancer. Generated by immunoSEQ multiplex PCR, the TCRdb table keeps only in-frame clones and is missing some. The table includes about 59,000 clones, around 70% detected once. Sequenced here: blood, sampled at baseline. These receptors were taken from a person aged 30 to 80 with non-small cell lung cancer. Both conserved end residues are part of each CDR3. The order of the fields is V gene, clone size, D gene, J gene, CDR3 DNA, CDR3 protein. The D gene is left open where the match is weak. Where a row states a size, it is once, few, many or the class of an expanded clone; other rows omit it.

v_gene: TRBV7-3; abundance: NA; d_gene: TRBD2; j_gene: TRBJ2-7; CDR3nt: TGTGCCAGCAGCAAATTAGCGGGAGCGGACGAGCAGTACTTC; CDR3aa: CASSKLAGADEQYF
v_gene: TRBV4-3; abundance: NA; d_gene: NA; j_gene: TRBJ2-1; CDR3nt: TGCGCCAGCAGCCAAAGACGGGGTACACAGGGCGATGAGCAGTTCTTC; CDR3aa: CASSQRRGTQGDEQFF
v_gene: TRBV7-9; abundance: NA; d_gene: TRBD1; j_gene: TRBJ1-5; CDR3nt: TGTGCCAGCAGCTTAGGAAGACAGGGTAGGGTCTCCAATCAGCCCCAGCATTTT; CDR3aa: CASSLGRQGRVSNQPQHF
v_gene: TRBV11-3; abundance: few; d_gene: NA; j_gene: TRBJ1-2; CDR3nt: TGTGCCAGCAGCCCCGGGGGGGAATATGGCTACACCTTC; CDR3aa: CASSPGGEYGYTF
v_gene: TRBV6-6; abundance: NA; d_gene: TRBD1; j_gene: TRBJ1-5; CDR3nt: TGTGCCAGCAGTCGTGGGACAGGGGGTCAGCCCCAGCATTTT; CDR3aa: CASSRGTGGQPQHF
v_gene: TRBV4-2; abundance: NA; d_gene: NA; j_gene: TRBJ1-1; CDR3nt: TGTGCCAGCAGCCAGCTTAGGGATACTGAAGCTTTCTTT; CDR3aa: CASSQLRDTEAFF
v_gene: TRBV7-4; abundance: NA; d_gene: TRBD2; j_gene: TRBJ2-2; CDR3nt: TGTGCCAGCAGCTCCTTTATCGGGAGGGCCGGGGAGCTGTTTTTT; CDR3aa: CASSSFIGRAGELFF
v_gene: TRBV7-9; abundance: NA; d_gene: NA; j_gene: TRBJ2-2; CDR3nt: TGTGCCAGCAGCTTAGGCAGCCTCCCCGGGGAGCTGTTTTTT; CDR3aa: CASSLGSLPGELFF
v_gene: TRBV6-5; abundance: NA; d_gene: TRBD2; j_gene: TRBJ2-7; CDR3nt: TGTGCCAGCAGTTACTCTTTGGGGGGGTCCTACGAGCAGTACTTC; CDR3aa: CASSYSLGGSYEQYF
v_gene: TRBV6-1; abundance: NA; d_gene: NA; j_gene: TRBJ1-5; CDR3nt: TGTGCCAGCACCATGGACTCGCTTTATCAGCCCCAGCATTTT; CDR3aa: CASTMDSLYQPQHF
v_gene: TRBV9; abundance: NA; d_gene: NA; j_gene: TRBJ2-7; CDR3nt: TGTGCCAGCATGAGGACACCGGGCGTGGGCGAGCAGTACTTC; CDR3aa: CASMRTPGVGEQYF
v_gene: TRBV5-4; abundance: NA; d_gene: NA; j_gene: TRBJ1-1; CDR3nt: TGTGCCAGCAGGGGGGGCACTGAAGCTTTCTTT; CDR3aa: CASRGGTEAFF
v_gene: TRBV19; abundance: NA; d_gene: TRBD2; j_gene: TRBJ2-1; CDR3nt: TGTGCCAGTAGTATAGGGGTAGTAGCGGGAAACAATGAGCAGTTCTTC; CDR3aa: CASSIGVVAGNNEQFF
v_gene: TRBV5-6; abundance: NA; d_gene: NA; j_gene: TRBJ2-7; CDR3nt: TGTGCCAGCAGCCCGTCTCTGATGGCCTACGAGCAGTACTTC; CDR3aa: CASSPSLMAYEQYF
v_gene: TRBV5-4; abundance: NA; d_gene: TRBD2; j_gene: TRBJ2-7; CDR3nt: TGTGCCAGCAGCTTGGCGGGGGGAACCTACGAGCAGTACTTC; CDR3aa: CASSLAGGTYEQYF
v_gene: TRBV12-5; abundance: NA; d_gene: NA; j_gene: TRBJ2-3; CDR3nt: TGTGCTAGTGGTTTGGCTAGCTTTACGAACACAGATACGCAGTATTTT; CDR3aa: CASGLASFTNTDTQYF
v_gene: TRBV7-3; abundance: NA; d_gene: NA; j_gene: TRBJ2-1; CDR3nt: TGTGCCAGCAGCCCTATGGTAGCGGTAGAGCAGTTCTTC; CDR3aa: CASSPMVAVEQFF
v_gene: TRBV19; abundance: NA; d_gene: NA; j_gene: TRBJ1-1; CDR3nt: TGTGCCAGTAGGGTCGTGGAAGGGGGGAACACTGAAGCTTTCTTT; CDR3aa: CASRVVEGGNTEAFF
v_gene: TRBV27; abundance: NA; d_gene: NA; j_gene: TRBJ2-3; CDR3nt: TGTGCCAGCAGTTTTCAAAGGGACCGGCGCAGGAGCACAGATACGCAGTATTTT; CDR3aa: CASSFQRDRRRSTDTQYF
v_gene: TRBV7-2; abundance: few; d_gene: NA; j_gene: TRBJ1-6; CDR3nt: TGTGCCAGCAGCTTAGTCGCCTTGGGGGGCTTTAATTCACCCCTCCACTTT; CDR3aa: CASSLVALGGFNSPLHF
v_gene: TRBV30; abundance: NA; d_gene: NA; j_gene: TRBJ1-1; CDR3nt: TGTGCCTGGGACAACAGAGGCTCTGAAGCTTTCTTT; CDR3aa: CAWDNRGSEAFF
v_gene: TRBV9; abundance: NA; d_gene: TRBD1; j_gene: TRBJ2-1; CDR3nt: TGTGCCAGCAGCGCCAGTACAGGGGGCTTTGAGCAGTTCTTC; CDR3aa: CASSASTGGFEQFF
v_gene: TRBV4-3; abundance: NA; d_gene: NA; j_gene: TRBJ1-4; CDR3nt: TGCGCCAGCAGCCTAGGGCTGCTAACTAATGAAAAACTGTTTTTT; CDR3aa: CASSLGLLTNEKLFF
v_gene: TRBV4-1; abundance: NA; d_gene: TRBD1; j_gene: TRBJ2-3; CDR3nt: TGCGCCAGCAGCCAGCCTCGGACAGGAGCCACAGATACGCAGTATTTT; CDR3aa: CASSQPRTGATDTQYF
v_gene: TRBV7-2; abundance: once; d_gene: NA; j_gene: TRBJ2-1; CDR3nt: TGTGCCAGCAGCTCGTTAGACGGTTACAATGAGCAGTTCTTC; CDR3aa: CASSSLDGYNEQFF
v_gene: TRBV19; abundance: NA; d_gene: NA; j_gene: TRBJ1-4; CDR3nt: TGTGCCAGTAGCAGCGACAGGTCTAATGAAAAACTGTTTTTT; CDR3aa: CASSSDRSNEKLFF
v_gene: TRBV7-9; abundance: NA; d_gene: TRBD1; j_gene: TRBJ1-4; CDR3nt: TGTGCCAGCAGCCTAGAGGGACAGCCCAGCGAAAAACTGTTTTTT; CDR3aa: CASSLEGQPSEKLFF
v_gene: TRBV6-1; abundance: NA; d_gene: NA; j_gene: TRBJ2-7; CDR3nt: TGTGCCAGCAGGCAGTATTTCTACGAGCAGTACTTC; CDR3aa: CASRQYFYEQYF
v_gene: TRBV9; abundance: few; d_gene: TRBD1; j_gene: TRBJ2-5; CDR3nt: TGTGCCAGCAGCGTAGCCCCGGGACAGGGGGGAGAGACCCAGTACTTC; CDR3aa: CASSVAPGQGGETQYF
v_gene: TRBV4-3; abundance: once; d_gene: NA; j_gene: TRBJ2-7; CDR3nt: TGCGCCAGCAGCCAGTTAGGTGTTTCCGTGGGATTCTCCTACGAGCAGTACTTC; CDR3aa: CASSQLGVSVGFSYEQYF
v_gene: TRBV5-8; abundance: NA; d_gene: NA; j_gene: TRBJ2-5; CDR3nt: TGTGCCAGCAGCTCGGGACTGTACCAAGAGACCCAGTACTTC; CDR3aa: CASSSGLYQETQYF
v_gene: TRBV6-5; abundance: once; d_gene: NA; j_gene: TRBJ1-5; CDR3nt: TGTGCCAGCAGCAGGAGCAATCAGCCCCAGCATTTT; CDR3aa: CASSRSNQPQHF
v_gene: TRBV20-1; abundance: NA; d_gene: NA; j_gene: TRBJ2-7; CDR3nt: TGCAGTGCTAGTGGATTTACCGAGCAGTACTTC; CDR3aa: CSASGFTEQYF
v_gene: TRBV5-1; abundance: NA; d_gene: NA; j_gene: TRBJ1-4; CDR3nt: TGCGCCAGCGGACCAGGGGAAGACGGTGAAAAACTGTTTTTT; CDR3aa: CASGPGEDGEKLFF
v_gene: TRBV18; abundance: NA; d_gene: TRBD1; j_gene: TRBJ2-1; CDR3nt: TGTGCCAGCTCACCCCCGGCACAGGGGGCCCCCTCCTACAATGAGCAGTTCTTC; CDR3aa: CASSPPAQGAPSYNEQFF
v_gene: TRBV5-1; abundance: once; d_gene: NA; j_gene: TRBJ2-3; CDR3nt: TGCGCCAGCAGCATTCCCCCTGGCACAGATACGCAGTATTTT; CDR3aa: CASSIPPGTDTQYF
v_gene: TRBV7-6; abundance: NA; d_gene: NA; j_gene: TRBJ2-7; CDR3nt: TGTGCCAGCAGCCAACAGGGTTCCTACGAGCAGTACTTC; CDR3aa: CASSQQGSYEQYF
v_gene: TRBV11-1; abundance: few; d_gene: NA; j_gene: TRBJ1-4; CDR3nt: TGTGCCAGCAGCTTAGTGTCGGGAGATGAAAAACTGTTTTTT; CDR3aa: CASSLVSGDEKLFF
v_gene: TRBV28; abundance: few; d_gene: TRBD1; j_gene: TRBJ1-2; CDR3nt: TGTGCCAGCAGTGAATACAGGGGGATAGCTGGCTACACCTTC; CDR3aa: CASSEYRGIAGYTF
v_gene: TRBV7-9; abundance: NA; d_gene: TRBD2; j_gene: TRBJ2-7; CDR3nt: TGTGCCAGCAGCTCCCCCTCCGGGACTAGCGGGGCAGCCTACGAGCAGTACTTC; CDR3aa: CASSSPSGTSGAAYEQYF
v_gene: TRBV19; abundance: NA; d_gene: NA; j_gene: TRBJ1-5; CDR3nt: TGTGCCAGTAGTACCACGGGGGGCTCTAGCAATCAGCCCCAGCATTTT; CDR3aa: CASSTTGGSSNQPQHF
v_gene: TRBV6-6; abundance: few; d_gene: NA; j_gene: TRBJ1-5; CDR3nt: TGTGCCAGCACCACCGGGGGCAATCAGCCCCAGCATTTT; CDR3aa: CASTTGGNQPQHF
v_gene: TRBV7-2; abundance: NA; d_gene: TRBD1; j_gene: TRBJ2-7; CDR3nt: TGTGCCAGCAGCGCCCTCGGGACAGGGGTTTGGAACGAGCAGTACTTC; CDR3aa: CASSALGTGVWNEQYF
v_gene: TRBV9; abundance: NA; d_gene: NA; j_gene: TRBJ2-6; CDR3nt: TGTGCCAGCAGCGTAGGAGAAGGGACTGGGGCCAACGTCCTGACTTTC; CDR3aa: CASSVGEGTGANVLTF
v_gene: TRBV6-6; abundance: NA; d_gene: NA; j_gene: TRBJ2-5; CDR3nt: TGTGCCAGCAGTTACTCTGGGGGAAGTGGAGAGACCCAGTACTTC; CDR3aa: CASSYSGGSGETQYF
v_gene: TRBV28; abundance: NA; d_gene: NA; j_gene: TRBJ1-5; CDR3nt: TGTGCCAGCAGTTCGCCGGGACAAAGCAATCAGCCCCAGCATTTT; CDR3aa: CASSSPGQSNQPQHF
v_gene: TRBV14; abundance: NA; d_gene: TRBD1; j_gene: TRBJ2-3; CDR3nt: TGTGCCAGCAGCCGTCCGGGACAGGGGGAAGATACGCAGTATTTT; CDR3aa: CASSRPGQGEDTQYF